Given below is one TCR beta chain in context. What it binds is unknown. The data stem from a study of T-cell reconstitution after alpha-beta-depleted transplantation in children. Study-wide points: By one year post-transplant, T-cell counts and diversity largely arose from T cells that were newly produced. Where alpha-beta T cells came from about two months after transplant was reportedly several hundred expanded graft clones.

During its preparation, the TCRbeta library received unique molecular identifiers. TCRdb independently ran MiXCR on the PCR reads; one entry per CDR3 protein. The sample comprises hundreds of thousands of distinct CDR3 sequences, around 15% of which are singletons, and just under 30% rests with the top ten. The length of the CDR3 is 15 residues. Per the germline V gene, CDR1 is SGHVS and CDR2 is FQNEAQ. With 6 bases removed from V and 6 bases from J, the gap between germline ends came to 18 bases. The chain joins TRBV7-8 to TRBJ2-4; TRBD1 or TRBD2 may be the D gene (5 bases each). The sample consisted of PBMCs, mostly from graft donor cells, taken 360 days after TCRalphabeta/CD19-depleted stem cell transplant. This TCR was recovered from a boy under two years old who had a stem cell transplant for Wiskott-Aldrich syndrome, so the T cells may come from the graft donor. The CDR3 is CASSRNSGTVNIQYF. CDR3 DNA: TGTGCCAGCAGTCGAAACTCCGGGACGGTAAACATTCAGTACTTC.